This TCR beta chain derives from a study of blood T cell repertoires in COVID-19. As for the study in general: Samples representing acute and convalescent COVID-19 were sourced from the United States, Italy and Spain. Sample material is recorded as cDNA or gDNA derived from T cells, B-cell-depleted T cells, or PBMCs.

Trimming took off 1 base at V and 0 bases at J, with 9 bases between the two ends. The CDR3 sequence is 15 residues long. Germline V gene sequence: CDR1 LNHDA, CDR2 SQIVND (reference sequence). The Seattle patients joined while their infection was active and were tracked longitudinally afterward. This clone was seen repeatedly, ten times or more. Authors' methods: Estimates of nucleated cell counts were drawn from the amplification of reference gene primers. Profiled with immunoSEQ multiplex PCR; TCRdb holds only in-frame clones, not every one. The V and J calls and clone size are taken from that table; D and trimming were inferred from the DNA. The sample has about 240,000 clones, approximately 85% seen once.

The sample comprised peripheral blood. The rearrangement links TRBV19 to TRBJ1-1; a weak D match, TRBD1 (5 bases). This TCR was sampled from a man in his forties or fifties with COVID-19, enrolled during active disease. The CDR3 loop is CASSIGFRVNTEAFF. The CDR3 bases are TGTGCCAGTAGTATAGGCTTCAGGGTGAACACTGAAGCTTTCTTT.